Below are 2 T cell receptor beta chains sequenced from a single sample in a study of blood T cell repertoires in COVID-19. The table came from immunoSEQ multiplex PCR; TCRdb's copy has only in-frame clones and leaves some out. The sample includes almost 250,000 clones, over 75% of them seen just once. Sequences were obtained from PBMCs or T cells enriched from blood (not recorded which). These receptors originate from a woman aged 45 to 65 with acute COVID-19.

The CDR3 DNA reads as TGTGCCAGCAGTGGTGGACAGGGGGCTTCAGCTTTCTTT. Protein: CASSGGQGASAFF. The chain carries TRBV6-4 and TRBJ1-1; TRBD1 agrees at 11 bases. Germline V gene lookup returns CDR1 MRHNA and CDR2 SNTAGT. The CDR3 loop spans 13 amino acids. With 4 bases clipped from V and 10 bases from J, the junction kept 5 bases outside the gene matches.

V usage is TRBV15 and J usage is TRBJ1-5; weak D call: TRBD1 (6 bases). The CDR3 consists of 21 residues. CDR1 and CDR2 from the germline V gene are LNHNV and YYDKDF (reference sequence). Trimming removed 1 base at V and 6 bases at J, with 31 bases between. The CDR3 DNA is TGTGCCACCAGCAGAGTCCCGTTCGGGGGGGCTCTCGCCTCGTTGAGTCAGCCCCAGCATTTT. This sequence encodes CATSRVPFGGALASLSQPQHF.